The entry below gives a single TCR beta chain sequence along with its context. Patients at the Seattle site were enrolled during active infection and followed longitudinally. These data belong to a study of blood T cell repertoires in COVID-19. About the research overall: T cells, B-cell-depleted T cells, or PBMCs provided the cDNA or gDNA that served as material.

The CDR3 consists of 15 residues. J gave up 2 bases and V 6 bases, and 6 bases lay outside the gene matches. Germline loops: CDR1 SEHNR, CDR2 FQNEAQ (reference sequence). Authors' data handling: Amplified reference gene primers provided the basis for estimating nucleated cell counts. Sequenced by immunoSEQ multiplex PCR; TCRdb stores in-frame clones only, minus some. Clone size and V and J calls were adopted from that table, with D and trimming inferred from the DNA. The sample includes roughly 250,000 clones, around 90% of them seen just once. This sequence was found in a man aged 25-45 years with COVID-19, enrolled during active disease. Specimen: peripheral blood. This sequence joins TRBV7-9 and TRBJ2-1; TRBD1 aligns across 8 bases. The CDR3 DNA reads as TGTGCCAGCAGTCCTGACAGGGGCCCCTACAATGAGCAGTTCTTC. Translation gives CASSPDRGPYNEQFF.